This T cell receptor (beta chain) was profiled in a study of Ad26.COV2.S vaccination and SARS-CoV-2 variants. Noted treatment: roughly 18 received Ad26.COV2.S at low or high dose, single or two shots; about five received placebo; per-sample allocation not given. Sampling happened 63 days after the first vaccine or placebo injection. Whoever gave the sample was an adult aged 18-55 years in Boston. Sequenced by immunoSEQ multiplex PCR; TCRdb stores in-frame clones only, minus some. Found here are some 420,000 clones, 88% of them singletons; the top ten hold less than 4.5%. Trimming took off 0 bases at V and 5 bases at J, with 11 bases between the two ends. The V gene's germline CDR1 is MNHNY and CDR2 SVGAGI (reference sequence). The CDR3 sequence is 14 residues long.

This clonotype originated in a person aged 18 to 65 who received the Ad26.COV2.S COVID-19 vaccine or a placebo. Sequenced here: peripheral blood, sampled in a trial of Ad26.COV2.S vaccine versus placebo. This chain connects TRBV6-6 to TRBJ2-7, with D perhaps matching TRBD2 (5 bases). CDR3 sequence reads: CASSYSLSGNEQYF. The DNA of the CDR3 is TGTGCCAGCAGTTACTCGTTGTCGGGGAACGAGCAGTACTTC.